This TCR beta chain was obtained from a study of blood T cell repertoires in COVID-19. Study overall: COVID-19 samples from acute and convalescent phases originated in the United States, Italy and Spain. Nucleic acid was either cDNA or gDNA, and it came from T cells, B-cell-depleted T cells, or PBMCs.

Original handling: Amplifying reference gene primers gave estimates of nucleated cell counts. Some clones are missing from TCRdb's copy, which holds only in-frame ones; the method was immunoSEQ multiplex PCR. V, J and clone size are those of that table, while D and trimming were read from the DNA. The repertoire holds about 240,000 clones, with roughly 80% as singletons. This sequence was found in a woman older than 75 with acute or convalescent COVID-19. The sample consisted of peripheral blood.

The CDR3 DNA is TGCGCCAGCAGCTTGGTCAGGGGAAGGACCGGGGAGCTGTTTTTT. It yields the protein CASSLVRGRTGELFF. The chain is built from TRBV5-1 and TRBJ2-2; D is possibly TRBD1 (6 bases). V was cut by 0 bases and J by 5 bases, with 11 bases left in between. CDR1 is SGHRS, CDR2 YFSETQ, per germline. The CDR3 length is 15 residues.